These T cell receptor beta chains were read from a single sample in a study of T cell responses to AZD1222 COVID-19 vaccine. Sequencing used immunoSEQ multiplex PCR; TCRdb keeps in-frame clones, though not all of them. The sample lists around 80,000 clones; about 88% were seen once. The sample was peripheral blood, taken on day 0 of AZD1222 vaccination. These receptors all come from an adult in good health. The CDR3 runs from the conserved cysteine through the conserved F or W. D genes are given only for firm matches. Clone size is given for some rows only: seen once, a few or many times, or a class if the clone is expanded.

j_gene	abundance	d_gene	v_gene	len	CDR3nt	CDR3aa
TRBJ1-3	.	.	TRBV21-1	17	TGTGCCAGCAGCAAAGGGCAGCCCAAATGGACTGGAAACACCATATATTTT	CASSKGQPKWTGNTIYF
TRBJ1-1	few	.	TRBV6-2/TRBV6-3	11	TGTGCCAGCAGTCAGGGGTCTGAAGCTTTCTTT	CASSQGSEAFF
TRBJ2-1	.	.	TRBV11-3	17	TGTGCCAGCAGCTTAGTGGCTGGACCCAGCTCCTACAATGAGCAGTTCTTC	CASSLVAGPSSYNEQFF
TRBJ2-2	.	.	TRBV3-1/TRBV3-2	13	TGTGCCAGCAGCCAACGGCCGGCCGGGGAGCTGTTTTTT	CASSQRPAGELFF
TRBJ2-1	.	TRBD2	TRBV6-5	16	TGTGCCAGCAGTTACCGGACTAGCGGGGGGGCAAATGAGCAGTTCTTC	CASSYRTSGGANEQFF
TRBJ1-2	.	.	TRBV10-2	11	TGCGCCAGCGTAGACACTTATGGCTACACCTTC	CASVDTYGYTF
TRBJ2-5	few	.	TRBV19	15	TGTGCCAGTAGTCATGGTTTTAATGGCCAAGAGACCCAGTACTTC	CASSHGFNGQETQYF
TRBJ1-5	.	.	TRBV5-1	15	TGCGCCAGCAGCCCGGGACCGTATAGCAATCAGCCCCAGCATTTT	CASSPGPYSNQPQHF
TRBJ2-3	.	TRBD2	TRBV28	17	TGTGCCAGCAGTGGACTAGCGGGGGGCGAGAACACAGATACGCAGTATTTT	CASSGLAGGENTDTQYF
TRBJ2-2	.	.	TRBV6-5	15	TGTGCCAGCAGCGCGGGACCGGTAAACACCGGGGAGCTGTTTTTT	CASSAGPVNTGELFF
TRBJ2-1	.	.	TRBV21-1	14	TGTGCCGTCCCGACAGGGTGCGCCTACAATGAGCAGTTCTTC	CAVPTGCAYNEQFF
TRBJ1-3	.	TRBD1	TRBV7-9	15	TGTGCCAGCAGAAGGGACAGAAGCTCTGGAAACACCATATATTTT	CASRRDRSSGNTIYF
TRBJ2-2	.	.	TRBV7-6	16	TGTGCCAGCAGCTTAGATCCGGTGGCCCGCACCGGGGAGCTGTTTTTT	CASSLDPVARTGELFF
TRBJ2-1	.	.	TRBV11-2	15	TGTGCCAGCAGCCAAGGGACGGGGTCCTACAATGAGCAGTTCTTC	CASSQGTGSYNEQFF
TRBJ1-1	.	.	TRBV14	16	TGTGCCAGCAGCCTCGTAGGCGCAGTCATGAACACTGAAGCTTTCTTT	CASSLVGAVMNTEAFF
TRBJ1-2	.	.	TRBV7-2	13	TGTGCCAGCAGCCCTGACCCCGCCTATGGCTACACCTTC	CASSPDPAYGYTF
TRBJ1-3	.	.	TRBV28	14	TGTGCCAGCACCCAAGGGGGCTCTGGAAACACCATATATTTT	CASTQGGSGNTIYF
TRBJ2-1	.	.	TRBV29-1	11	TGCAGCGTCGGCACAGGGGAGGGGCAGTTCTTC	CSVGTGEGQFF
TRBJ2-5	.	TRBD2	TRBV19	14	TGTGCCAGTAGTACACTAGCGGCAGGGGAGACCCAGTACTTC	CASSTLAAGETQYF
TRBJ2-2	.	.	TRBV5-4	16	TGTGCCAGCAGCTTCGGGACCAAACGGAACACCGGGGAGCTGTTTTTT	CASSFGTKRNTGELFF
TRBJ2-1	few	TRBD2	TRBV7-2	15	TGTGCAAGCAAGATGGCGGGGGATACCTACAATGAGCAGTTCTTC	CASKMAGDTYNEQFF
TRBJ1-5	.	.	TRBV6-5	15	TGTGCCAGCAGTTACAGACGGACAAGCAATCAGCCCCAGCATTTT	CASSYRRTSNQPQHF
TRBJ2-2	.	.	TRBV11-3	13	TGTGCCAGCAGCCCCGGAACAACCGGGGAGCTGTTTTTT	CASSPGTTGELFF
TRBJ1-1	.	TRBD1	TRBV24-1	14	TGTGCCACCAGTGACGGGACAGGGAGCCGGGGAGCTTTCTTT	CATSDGTGSRGAFF
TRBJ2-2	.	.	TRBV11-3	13	TGTGCCAGCAGCCCAAACCTCGGCGGGGAGCTGTTTTTT	CASSPNLGGELFF
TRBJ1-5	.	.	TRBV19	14	TGTGCCAGTAGTATCGGACAGTGGAATCAGCCCCAGCATTTT	CASSIGQWNQPQHF
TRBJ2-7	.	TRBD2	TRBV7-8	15	TGTGCCAGCAGCTTAGTAGCGGGAGGGCCCTACGAGCAGTACTTC	CASSLVAGGPYEQYF
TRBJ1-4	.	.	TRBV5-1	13	TGCGCCAGCGGGGGAGGAAGTGAAGAAAAACTGTTTTTT	CASGGGSEEKLFF
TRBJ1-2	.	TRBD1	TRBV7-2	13	TGTGCCAGCAGCCAACAGGGGATCTATGGCTACACCTTC	CASSQQGIYGYTF
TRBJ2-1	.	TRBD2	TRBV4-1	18	TGCGCCAGCAGCCACGGTGGAGGGCGGGGGGTCTCCTACAATGAGCAGTTCTTC	CASSHGGGRGVSYNEQFF
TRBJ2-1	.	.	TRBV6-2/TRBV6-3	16	TGTGCCAGCAGTTACAGAGGGGTGACGATGGACAATGAGCAGTTCTTC	CASSYRGVTMDNEQFF
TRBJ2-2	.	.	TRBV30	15	TGTGCCTGGAGTGCAGGGACATGGAACACCGGGGAGCTGTTTTTT	CAWSAGTWNTGELFF